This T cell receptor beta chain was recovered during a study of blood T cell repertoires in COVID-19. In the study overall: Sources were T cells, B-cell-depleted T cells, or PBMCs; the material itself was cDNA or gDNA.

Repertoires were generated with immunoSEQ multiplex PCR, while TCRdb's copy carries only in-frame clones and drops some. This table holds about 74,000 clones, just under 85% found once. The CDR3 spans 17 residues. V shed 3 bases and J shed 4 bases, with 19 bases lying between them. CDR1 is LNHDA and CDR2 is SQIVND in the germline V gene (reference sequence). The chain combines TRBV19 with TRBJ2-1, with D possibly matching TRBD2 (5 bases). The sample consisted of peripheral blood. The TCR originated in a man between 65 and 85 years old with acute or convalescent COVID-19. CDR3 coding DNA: TGTGCCAGTAGTATTATCCCCTCGCGGGCAGAATACAATGAGCAGTTCTTC. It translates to CASSIIPSRAEYNEQFF.